Shown below are 6 T cell receptor beta chains from a single sample sequenced in a study of blood T cell repertoires in COVID-19. The data were produced by immunoSEQ multiplex PCR, yet TCRdb's version contains in-frame clones alone and is incomplete. The table shows roughly 260,000 clones, with more than 70% occurring only once. The sequencing sample was made of peripheral blood. The receptor set was obtained from a woman under 30 with acute or convalescent COVID-19.

The J gene is TRBJ1-6, the V gene TRBV27; TRBD1 matches at 7 bases. J was trimmed by 9 bases and V by 6 bases; bases with no gene match: 11. The CDR3 totals 15 residues. Germline V gene lookup returns CDR1 MNHEY and CDR2 SMNVEV (reference sequence). This CDR3 is CASRKTGTHGSPLHF. The CDR3, as DNA: TGTGCCAGCAGAAAGACAGGGACCCACGGTTCACCCCTCCACTTT.

This clone was seen just once. The rearrangement links TRBV6-5 to TRBJ1-4; 9 nucleotides agree with TRBD1. Trimming cost V 6 bases and J 7 bases; bases outside gene matches: 6. The germline V gene has CDR1 MNHEY and CDR2 SVGAGI. The CDR3 runs to 14 residues. The CDR3 DNA is TGTGCCAGCAGGACGGGACAGGGAGGTGAAAAACTGTTTTTT. This translates into CASRTGQGGEKLFF.

This clone was counted between two and nine times. This rearrangement joins TRBV18 to TRBJ1-4; no firm D call. V lost 4 bases and J 2 bases, leaving 5 bases between the germline ends. The CDR3 is 13 amino acids. Per the germline V gene, CDR1 is KGHSH and CDR2 is LQKENI. CDR3 loop: CASSLGTNEKLFF. The CDR3 bases are TGTGCCAGCTCACTCGGGACTAATGAAAAACTGTTTTTT.

DNA of the CDR3: TGCAGTGCTAGTGCCCGGGGCTCTGGAAACACCATATATTTT. This translates into CSASARGSGNTIYF. The chain couples TRBV20-1 to TRBJ1-3; no clear D gene. Trimming removed 3 bases at V and 0 bases at J, with 9 bases between. The germline gives CDR1 DFQATT, CDR2 SNEGSKA (reference sequence). The CDR3 consists of 14 residues.

The genes are TRBV4-3 and TRBJ2-2; 10 bases are a match to TRBD1. CDR3 length equals 15 residues. Germline V gene sequence: CDR1 LGHNA, CDR2 YSLEER. V lost 4 bases and J lost 4; bases outside the gene matches: 3. CDR3: CASSPDRGGTGELFF. For the CDR3, the DNA is TGCGCCAGCAGCCCGGACAGGGGGGGCACCGGGGAGCTGTTTTTT.

The chain is built from TRBV7-3 and TRBJ2-5, with TRBD1 matching 10 bases. This CDR3 has 15 amino acids. Germline trimming cut 5 bases from V and 4 bases from J; bases unmatched to any gene: 7. The germline V gene encodes CDR1 SGHTA and CDR2 FQGTGA. This CDR3 reads CASSPRQGAGETQYF. In DNA form, the CDR3 reads TGTGCCAGCAGCCCCCGACAGGGGGCTGGAGAGACCCAGTACTTC.